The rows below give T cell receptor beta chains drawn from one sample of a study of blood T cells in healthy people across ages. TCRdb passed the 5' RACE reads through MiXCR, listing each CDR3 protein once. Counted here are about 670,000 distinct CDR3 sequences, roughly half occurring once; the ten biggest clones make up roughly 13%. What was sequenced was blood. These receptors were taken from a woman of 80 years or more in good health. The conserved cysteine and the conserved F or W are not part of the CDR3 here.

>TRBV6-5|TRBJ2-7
AGSYLPGAASYEQY
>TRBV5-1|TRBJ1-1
ASSRSMGGNTEAF
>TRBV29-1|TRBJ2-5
SVVPYQETQY
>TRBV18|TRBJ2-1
ASRPGQGIEQF
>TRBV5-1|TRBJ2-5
ASSLVPEQETQY
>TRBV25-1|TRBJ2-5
ASSDHGEETQY
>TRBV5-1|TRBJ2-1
ASSPMWGGFGNEQF
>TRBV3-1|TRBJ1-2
ASTSWDRGHYGYT
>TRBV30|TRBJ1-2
AWSLNRVGPYGYT
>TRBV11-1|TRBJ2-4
ASSPIIAKNIQY
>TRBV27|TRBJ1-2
ASSLIGQGYGYT
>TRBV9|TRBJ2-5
ASSPRGDSNQETQY